Following are 2 T cell receptor beta chains from one sample sequenced in a study of blood T cells in healthy people across ages. With a J-beta primer mix and a sample-barcoded 5' primer, a second PCR ran 7 to 11 cycles. TCRdb ran MiXCR on the 5' RACE reads and lists one entry per CDR3 protein. Seen here are roughly 680,000 distinct CDR3 sequences, about 52% observed once, and the top ten hold 30% to 40%. Material for sequencing was blood. The receptor source for this set is a woman between 55 and 75 years old in good health.

V gene TRBV29-1 combines with J gene TRBJ1-3; D gene unclear. This CDR3 has 16 residues. The germline V gene has CDR1 SQVTM and CDR2 ANQGSEA. V was cut by 3 bases and J by 4 bases, with 19 bases left in between. The CDR3 DNA reads as TGCAGCGTTGATGATGGACGGAGGCCTCTGGGAAACACCATATATTTT. Amino acid sequence: CSVDDGRRPLGNTIYF.

In nucleotides, the CDR3 is TGTGCCAGCAGCCACAGGAGCGGGAGAGTTAATGAGCAGTTCTTC. It is translated as CASSHRSGRVNEQFF. The rearrangement uses TRBV7-3 and TRBJ2-1; TRBD2 agrees at 8 bases. V lost 5 bases and J lost 7; bases outside the gene matches: 10. Germline assignment: CDR1 SGHTA and CDR2 FQGTGA. CDR3 size: 15 residues.